The 11 T cell receptor beta chains below come from one sample, sequenced in a study of blood T cells in healthy people across ages. Sample-barcoded 5' priming and a J-beta primer mix drove a second PCR of 7 to 11 cycles. TCRdb used MiXCR to reprocess the 5' RACE reads, holding one entry per CDR3 protein. Counted here are over 1,500,000 distinct CDR3 sequences, roughly two fifths occurring once; the ten biggest clones make up about 23%. The sample taken for sequencing was blood. Receptor source: a human donor in good health.

The rearrangement joins TRBV12-3 or TRBV12-4 to TRBJ2-4; 8 nucleotides match TRBD1. The end of the DNA is better explained by TRBJ2-7, so the J call may be wrong. This CDR3 region has 14 residues. CDR3 in DNA: TGTGCCAGCAGTTATACAGGACAGGGCCACGAGCAGTACTTC. This translates into CASSYTGQGHEQYF.

This clonotype was seen only a few times. The genes are TRBV20-1 and TRBJ1-2; TRBD1 agrees at 12 bases. CDR1 and CDR2 (germline): DFQATT, SNEGSKA (reference sequence). The V and J ends lost 6 bases and 8 bases, in that order; junction bases with no gene match: 10. The CDR3 spans 14 residues. CDR3 region: CSANTGTGGRGYTF. The CDR3 DNA reads as TGCAGTGCGAACACCGGGACAGGGGGCCGGGGCTACACCTTC.

The CDR3 loop is CASSQDGANFYGYTF. The CDR3 DNA reads as TGCGCCAGCAGCCAAGATGGGGCCAACTTCTATGGCTACACCTTC. The chain uses TRBV4-1 and TRBJ1-2; tentative D call: TRBD1 (5 bases). The CDR3 loop spans 15 amino acids. V was shortened by 0 bases and J by 4 bases, with 12 bases between the two germline ends. CDR1 and CDR2 from the germline V gene are MGHRA and YSYEKL.

This clonotype was found a few times. The genes are TRBV25-1 and TRBJ1-2; D gene unclear. The germline V and J ends were trimmed by 10 bases and 4 bases, with 16 bases remaining between them. Germline values: CDR1 MGHDK, CDR2 SYGVNS. The CDR3 consists of 13 residues. The CDR3 nucleotides read TGTGCCACCCACCCCAACTCAGGCTATGGCTACACCTTC. This codes for CATHPNSGYGYTF.

The chain employs TRBV5-4 and TRBJ2-1; D not resolved. The CDR3 is 15 residues long. In germline, CDR1 is SGHNT, CDR2 YYREEE (reference sequence). Trimming stripped 0 bases from V and 5 bases from J, with 12 bases between. The CDR3 sequence: CASSLDPDLNNEQFF. The DNA of the CDR3 is TGTGCCAGCAGCTTGGACCCCGACCTAAACAATGAGCAGTTCTTC.

This chain links TRBV4-3 with TRBJ2-7, with D perhaps given as TRBD1 or TRBD2 (5 bases each). The germline CDR1 and CDR2 sequences are LGHNA and YSLEER. The CDR3 spans 15 residues. V lost 0 bases and J lost 3, with 12 bases in between. The DNA of the CDR3 is TGCGCCAGCAGCCAAGATATAGGGACGCTCTACGAGCAGTACTTC. As protein: CASSQDIGTLYEQYF.

The V and J genes are TRBV7-6 and TRBJ1-3; 7 nucleotides align to TRBD1. The CDR3 length is 16 residues. V lost 5 bases, J lost 0 bases, and 7 bases stayed unmatched. The germline V gene encodes CDR1 SGHVS and CDR2 FNYEAQ. DNA of the CDR3: TGTGCCAGCAGCCCCGGACAGGCGAGCTCTGGAAACACCATATATTTT. Translated: CASSPGQASSGNTIYF.

This clonotype occurred a few times. The genes are TRBV28 and TRBJ1-5; tentative D call: TRBD1 (5 bases). Germline assignment: CDR1 MDHEN and CDR2 SYDVKM. The CDR3 is 14 residues long. V was trimmed by 6 bases and J by 7 bases, leaving 16 bases between them. The CDR3 DNA sequence: TGTGCCAGCAGCCTACAGGTTAGGGAACAGCCCCAGCATTTT. This codes for CASSLQVREQPQHF.

There are a few counts of this clonotype. The V and J genes are TRBV6-6 and TRBJ2-4; D ambiguous. The J call could be wrong; TRBJ2-7 is a better fit for the DNA end. The germline CDR1 and CDR2 sequences are MNHNY and SVGAGI (reference sequence). CDR3 length equals 13 residues. CDR3 loop: CASSYSDLYEQYF. The DNA for the CDR3 is TGTGCCAGCAGTTACTCGGACCTCTACGAGCAGTACTTC.

J is TRBJ1-1 and V is TRBV20-1, with D possibly matching TRBD1 (6 bases). Germline-derived CDR1 and CDR2 are DFQATT and SNEGSKA (reference sequence). CDR3 length equals 15 residues. Trimming took 6 bases from V and 1 from J, leaving 18 bases between them. Here the CDR3 reads CSARIPGQWNTEAFF. The CDR3 DNA follows: TGCAGTGCCCGAATACCCGGACAGTGGAACACTGAAGCTTTCTTT.

This clonotype was found a few times. This rearrangement joins TRBV7-9 to TRBJ2-7, with D maybe TRBD2 (5 bases). Trimming removed 5 bases from V and 0 bases from J, with 14 bases in between. The germline gives CDR1 SEHNR, CDR2 FQNEAQ (reference sequence). CDR3 size: 15 residues. The CDR3 region is CASSPNTGSSYEQYF. CDR3 DNA: TGTGCCAGCAGCCCCAATACTGGGAGCTCCTACGAGCAGTACTTC.